Following are 17 T cell receptor beta chains from one sample sequenced in a study of beta chain features in type 1 diabetes. Sequenced material consisted of expressed TCRB transcripts (all of the isolated RNA was reverse transcribed). TCRdb's table, derived via immunoSEQ multiplex PCR, lists solely in-frame clones and lacks some. Seen here are 150,000 to 180,000 clones, around 10% observed once, and the top ten hold roughly 2%. Sequencing was carried out using central memory CD4+ T cells from blood. The receptors derive from a man between 18 and 35 years old in good health.

The chain uses TRBV20-1 and TRBJ2-7; no clear D gene. Germline CDR1 is DFQATT and CDR2 is SNEGSKA (reference sequence). The CDR3 sequence is 11 residues long. This CDR3 is CSYPQGYEQYF. The CDR3 bases are TGCAGCTACCCTCAAGGGTACGAGCAGTACTTC.

The chain has TRBV27 and TRBJ2-7; 15 nucleotides align to TRBD2. From germline, CDR1 is MNHEY and CDR2 SMNVEV (reference sequence). V shed 6 bases and J 11 bases; nucleotides not matched to a gene: 11. This CDR3 comprises 15 residues. This CDR3 is CASRPPGLAGGVEYF. The CDR3 DNA sequence: TGTGCCAGCAGACCACCGGGACTAGCGGGAGGAGTAGAGTACTTC.

This clone was detected once. CDR3 nucleotide sequence: TGTGCCTGGAGTGTTTGGGACAGGGCGGGTGAGCAGTACTTC. It is translated as CAWSVWDRAGEQYF. The chain joins TRBV30 to TRBJ2-5; 9 bases agree with TRBD1. This CDR3 spans 14 amino acids. CDR1 is GTSNPN, CDR2 SVGIG, per germline (reference sequence). The junction had 10 bases not matched to a gene; V was cut back by 0 bases and J by 11 bases.

This clone was picked up a small number of times. The same CDR3 also results from other DNA sequences found in this sample. This chain links TRBV7-3 with TRBJ2-1, with 7 bases matching TRBD2. Germline CDR1 reads SGHTA; CDR2 reads FQGTGA. This CDR3 comprises 14 residues. After removal of 2 bases from V and 2 bases from J, the junction contained 0 bases not matched to a gene. The CDR3, as DNA: TGTGCCAGCAGCTTAGGACTAGCCTACAATGAGCAGTTCTTC. It codes for CASSLGLAYNEQFF.

V gene TRBV27 combines with J gene TRBJ1-1, with a possible D match to TRBD1 (5 bases). This CDR3 is 13 amino acids long. Per germline, CDR1 MNHEY and CDR2 SMNVEV (reference sequence). Trimming pared 7 bases from V and 0 bases from J, leaving 9 bases between. The CDR3 bases are TGTGCCAGCAAACAGGAGATGAACACTGAAGCTTTCTTT. This translates into CASKQEMNTEAFF.

This clone occurred a few times. The V call is TRBV1, the J call TRBJ1-2; the table calls TRBD1, which could not be checked here. TRBV1 is given as a pseudogene. This CDR3 spans 14 amino acids. The DNA for the CDR3 is TGCACCAGCAGCCAGGGACAGGGGTTTTATGGCTACACCTTC. Translated: CTSSQGQGFYGYTF.

This clone has a handful of counts. This chain connects TRBV9 to TRBJ1-1; D perhaps matches TRBD1 (5 bases). V shed 0 bases and J shed 3 bases, with 18 bases lying between them. The CDR3 totals 17 residues. CDR1 is SGDLS and CDR2 is YYNGEE in the germline V gene. CDR3 sequence: CASSVDGTPGTDTEAFF. For the CDR3, the DNA is TGTGCCAGCAGCGTAGACGGGACGCCCGGCACGGACACTGAAGCTTTCTTT.

This chain joins TRBV27 and TRBJ2-2; 12 nucleotides align to TRBD2. The CDR3 is 17 residues long. CDR1 and CDR2 (germline): MNHEY, SMNVEV (reference sequence). Germline trimming cut 1 base from V and 4 bases from J; bases unmatched to any gene: 4. In DNA, the CDR3 is TGTGCCAGCAGTTTATTGGGACTAGCGGGTACCACCGGGGAGCTGTTTTTT. Its translation: CASSLLGLAGTTGELFF.

This clone has just a few counts. The V gene is TRBV6-5, the J gene TRBJ2-7, with 12 bases that match TRBD1. CDR3 size: 15 residues. With 4 bases clipped from V and 2 bases from J, the junction kept 3 bases outside the gene matches. CDR1 and CDR2 from the germline V gene are MNHEY and SVGAGI. Here the CDR3 reads CASSWDRGHPYEQYF. CDR3 in DNA: TGTGCCAGCAGTTGGGACAGGGGGCATCCCTACGAGCAGTACTTC.

This clone has a handful of counts. The J gene is TRBJ2-3, the V gene TRBV15; 11 nucleotides match TRBD2. The J segment lost 8 bases and the V segment lost 2 bases, leaving 21 bases of the junction unmatched. Germline CDR1 LNHNV, CDR2 YYDKDF (reference sequence). The CDR3 is 20 residues long. The CDR3 nucleotides are TGTGCCACCAGCAGACGATTCGGTTCACTAGCGGGGGCCCAATTCGGTACGCAGTATTTT. Translated, it gives CATSRRFGSLAGAQFGTQYF.

This clone was counted ten times or more. This chain joins TRBV7-2 and TRBJ1-2; tentatively, D is TRBD1 (5 bases). The CDR3 extends over 12 amino acids. Germline V gene sequence: CDR1 SGHTA, CDR2 FQGNSA. The ends were cut back, 3 bases at V and 12 bases at J, with 14 bases in the middle. CDR3 sequence (DNA): TGTGCCAGCAGCTTTCTAAAGCAGGGAAACACCTTC. Its translation: CASSFLKQGNTF. Based on the CDR3 plus reference TRBV7-2 and TRBJ1-2, the full variable domain is GAGVSQSPSNKVTEKGKDVELRCDPISGHTALYWYRQSLGQGLEFLIYFQGNSAPDKSGLPSDRFSAERTGGSVSTLTIQRTQQEDSAVYLCASSFLKQGNTFGSGTRLTVV.

The chain combines TRBV7-9 with TRBJ1-1; the D gene is possibly TRBD1 (5 bases). The CDR3 has 15 amino acids. Germline loops: CDR1 SEHNR, CDR2 FQNEAQ (reference sequence). V lost 1 base and J lost 4, with 13 bases in between. The CDR3 sequence is CASSLVRGGSTEAFF. The CDR3 bases are TGTGCCAGCAGCTTAGTGCGCGGGGGATCCACTGAAGCTTTCTTT.

This clone showed up just a few times. This chain joins TRBV7-9 and TRBJ1-1; possibly TRBD1 for D (6 bases). V was shortened by 5 bases and J by 5 bases, with 15 bases between the two germline ends. CDR1 is SEHNR and CDR2 is FQNEAQ in the germline V gene (reference sequence). The CDR3 is 14 amino acids. In DNA, the CDR3 is TGTGCCAGCAGCCCCTACAGGGAAAGGACTGAAGCTTTCTTT. It encodes CASSPYRERTEAFF. The full variable domain, with the rest looked up from reference TRBV7-9 and TRBJ1-1, is DTGVSQNPRHKITKRGQNVTFRCDPISEHNRLYWYRQTLGQGPEFLTYFQNEAQLEKSRLLSDRFSAERPKGSFSTLEIQRTEQGDSAMYLCASSPYRERTEAFFGQGTRLTVV.

V is TRBV30 and J is TRBJ2-7; 7 nucleotides agree with TRBD1. Germline loops: CDR1 GTSNPN, CDR2 SVGIG (reference sequence). V lost 2 bases and J lost 7; bases outside the gene matches: 5. This CDR3 has 12 amino acids. The CDR3 loop is CAWSRQGDEQYF. In nucleotides, the CDR3 is TGTGCCTGGAGTCGCCAGGGGGATGAGCAGTACTTC.

This clone was observed a handful of times. This chain uses TRBV4-3 with TRBJ1-1; D unclear. V lost 0 bases to trimming and J lost 7 bases, with 15 bases between them. This CDR3 is built from 15 residues. CDR1 is LGHNA and CDR2 is YSLEER in the germline V gene. CDR3 nucleotide sequence: TGCGCCAGCAGCCAAGAACCACATAGGATGGGTGAAGCTTTCTTT. Translation: CASSQEPHRMGEAFF.

This clone was seen only a few times. The gene calls are TRBV7-2 and TRBJ2-5; D ambiguous. The V and J ends lost 1 base and 7 bases respectively, with 13 bases between them. The CDR3 covers 14 residues. Germline V gene data show CDR1 as SGHTA and CDR2 as FQGNSA. CDR3 region: CASSLVMEWGTQYF. CDR3 nucleotide sequence: TGTGCCAGCAGCTTAGTGATGGAATGGGGGACCCAGTACTTC. Using reference TRBV7-2 and TRBJ2-5 for the parts outside the CDR3, the full variable domain is GAGVSQSPSNKVTEKGKDVELRCDPISGHTALYWYRQSLGQGLEFLIYFQGNSAPDKSGLPSDRFSAERTGGSVSTLTIQRTQQEDSAVYLCASSLVMEWGTQYFGPGTRLLVL.

The gene calls are TRBV10-3 and TRBJ2-5; no firm D call. The germline V gene has CDR1 ENHRY and CDR2 SYGVKD. V was shortened by 3 bases and J by 5 bases, with 10 bases between the two germline ends. The CDR3 totals 13 residues. The DNA of the CDR3 is TGTGCCATCAGTGATAGGCCGCGGGAGACCCAGTACTTC. Translation: CAISDRPRETQYF.